The 17 T cell receptor beta chains below come from one sample, sequenced in a study of long-term antiretroviral therapy in people with HIV. Running of the v3.0 immunoSEQ assay took place at survey level. This table comes from immunoSEQ multiplex PCR, and its TCRdb copy is limited to in-frame clones, with some not included. This table has around 17,000 clones, around 74% appearing once. This specimen was unsorted PBMCs, taken roughly 2.4 years before starting antiretroviral therapy. These receptors came from a woman aged 50 to 60 with HIV.

The table lists this clone with a few counts. The chain links TRBV10-2 to TRBJ2-2; 8 bases are shared with TRBD2. V was pared by 3 bases and J by 7 bases, with 7 bases of the junction left unmatched. The length of the CDR3 is 15 residues. CDR1 is WSHSY, CDR2 SAAADI, per germline. CDR3 loop: CASSDQAGANGELFF. DNA of the CDR3: TGCGCCAGCAGTGATCAAGCGGGGGCGAACGGGGAGCTGTTTTTT.

This clone has only one observation. The chain has TRBV7-2 and TRBJ2-3, with D perhaps TRBD2 (5 bases). V lost 5 bases to trimming and J lost 1 base, with 16 bases between them. The CDR3 is 16 amino acids. From germline, CDR1 is SGHTA and CDR2 FQGNSA. The DNA of the CDR3 is TGTGCCAGCAGCGTGCGCCCCGGACTCGGCACAGATACGCAGTATTTT. This encodes CASSVRPGLGTDTQYF.

The chain recombines TRBV4-1 with TRBJ1-2; D gene uncertain. Germline loops: CDR1 MGHRA, CDR2 YSYEKL. Trimming took off 4 bases at V and 8 bases at J, with 8 bases between the two ends. The CDR3 totals 11 residues. The CDR3 region is CASSRSNGYTF. The CDR3 nucleotides are TGCGCCAGCAGCCGGTCCAACGGCTACACCTTC.

The chain links TRBV19 to TRBJ1-4; D may be TRBD1 (5 bases). This CDR3 region has 14 residues. V was cut by 6 bases and J by 3 bases, with 11 bases left in between. Germline CDR1 is LNHDA and CDR2 is SQIVND (reference sequence). CDR3 nucleotide sequence: TGTGCCAGTAGCCTGGGGGGTGCTAATGAAAAACTGTTTTTT. Translating it yields CASSLGGANEKLFF. Complete variable domain (other parts from reference TRBV19 and TRBJ1-4): DGGITQSPKYLFRKEGQNVTLSCEQNLNHDAMYWYRQDPGQGLRLIYYSQIVNDFQKGDIAEGYSVSREKKESFPLTVTSAQKNPTAFYLCASSLGGANEKLFFGSGTQLSVL.

This chain uses TRBV7-8 with TRBJ1-6, with 11 bases matching TRBD1. V lost 5 bases, J lost 9 bases, and 6 bases stayed unmatched. This CDR3 spans 15 amino acids. Germline CDR1 reads SGHVS; CDR2 reads FQNEAQ. The CDR3 bases are TGTGCCAGCAGCCGCCGGGACAGGGGGAGTTCACCCCTCCACTTT. Translating it yields CASSRRDRGSSPLHF.

The genes are TRBV14 and TRBJ2-2; D perhaps matches TRBD2 (6 bases). V gave up 7 bases and J gave up 7 bases, with 16 bases separating them. Germline assignment: CDR1 SGHDN and CDR2 FVKESK. This CDR3 is 14 amino acids long. The CDR3 DNA sequence: TGTGCCAGCAACCGGGGGAGGTTGAACGGGGAGCTGTTTTTT. Amino acids: CASNRGRLNGELFF.

CDR3 region: CASINKGRSVDEQFF. CDR3 DNA: TGTGCCAGCATCAATAAGGGCCGTTCCGTCGATGAGCAGTTCTTC. The chain recombines TRBV5-6 with TRBJ2-1; D gene uncertain. Per germline, CDR1 SGHDT and CDR2 YYEEEE. The CDR3 consists of 15 residues. The V gene lost 6 bases and the J gene lost 8 bases, with 21 bases spanning the gap.

The rearrangement joins TRBV6-5 to TRBJ2-2; TRBD2 agrees at 7 bases. With V trimmed by 7 bases and J by 5 bases, 4 bases remained unmatched. Germline V gene data show CDR1 as MNHEY and CDR2 as SVGAGI. The CDR3 has 13 amino acids. The CDR3 loop reads CASTPGGTGELFF. CDR3 DNA sequence: TGTGCCAGCACTCCCGGGGGGACCGGGGAGCTGTTTTTT.

The CDR3 region has the DNA TGTGCCAGCAGTTTATTTGGCGGGGGGTACCAAGAGACCCAGTACTTC. Translated: CASSLFGGGYQETQYF. The chain joins TRBV28 to TRBJ2-5, with 8 bases lining up with TRBD2. The germline V gene encodes CDR1 MDHEN and CDR2 SYDVKM. Trimming at V came to 1 base and at J to 0 bases, leaving 4 bases not matched to a gene. The CDR3 spans 16 residues.

The gene calls are TRBV7-9 and TRBJ1-5; D unclear. Germline values: CDR1 SEHNR, CDR2 FQNEAQ (reference sequence). The CDR3 loop spans 15 amino acids. V lost 5 bases to trimming and J lost 5 bases, with 16 bases between them. As DNA, the CDR3 is TGTGCCAGCAGCCTTTCTGGAGGTTTCGATCAGCCCCAGCATTTT. It specifies CASSLSGGFDQPQHF.

The chain couples TRBV7-9 to TRBJ1-4; a possible D gene is TRBD1 (6 bases). The CDR3 has 15 residues. Germline loops: CDR1 SEHNR, CDR2 FQNEAQ (reference sequence). Trimming left V 1 base short and J 8 bases short, with 14 bases between. The CDR3 DNA is TGTGCCAGCAGCTTAGGGAGTGGGGGCAGAGAAAAACTGTTTTTT. It codes for CASSLGSGGREKLFF.

This sequence joins TRBV5-1 and TRBJ1-1, with 7 bases lining up with TRBD1. The V gene's germline CDR1 is SGHRS and CDR2 YFSETQ. V dropped 4 bases and J dropped 2; count of bases not matched to a gene: 5. The CDR3 is 14 amino acids. The DNA for the CDR3 is TGCGCCAGCAGCCTTGACAGGGTCAACACTGAAGCTTTCTTT. This encodes CASSLDRVNTEAFF.

The V gene is TRBV5-4, the J gene TRBJ2-7, with 9 bases that match TRBD2. J lost 2 bases, V lost 1 base, and 4 bases had no gene match. Germline lookup yields CDR1 SGHNT and CDR2 YYREEE (reference sequence). The CDR3 totals 15 residues. The CDR3 is CASSLISGGTYEQYF. In DNA form, the CDR3 reads TGTGCCAGCAGCTTGATCAGCGGGGGGACCTACGAGCAGTACTTC.

The chain links TRBV5-8 to TRBJ1-4; D remains ambiguous. This CDR3 is 12 amino acids long. The V and J ends lost 2 bases and 1 base respectively, with 0 bases between them. The germline V gene has CDR1 SGHTS and CDR2 YDEGEE. CDR3 in amino acids: CASSLTNEKLFF. The CDR3 DNA is TGTGCCAGCAGCTTAACTAATGAAAAACTGTTTTTT.

This clone appeared a few times. J is TRBJ1-5 and V is TRBV7-9; TRBD1 matches at 7 bases. This CDR3 contains 13 residues. V lost 5 bases and J lost 7; bases outside the gene matches: 5. CDR1 and CDR2 from the germline V gene are SEHNR and FQNEAQ (reference sequence). This chain's CDR3 is CASSRGREQPQHF. The CDR3 region has the DNA TGTGCCAGCAGCAGGGGGCGTGAACAGCCCCAGCATTTT.

The rearrangement uses TRBV10-1 and TRBJ2-3; TRBD2 matches at 7 bases. Germline CDR1 and CDR2: WNHNN and SYGVQD (reference sequence). Trimming cost V 5 bases and J 4 bases; bases outside gene matches: 3. The CDR3 loop spans 13 amino acids. This CDR3 is CASSRDYADTQYF. The CDR3 bases are TGCGCCAGCAGTCGGGACTATGCAGATACGCAGTATTTT.

The DNA of the CDR3 is TGTGCCAGCAGTGGCGGGACACGGGGGATAGATACGCAGTATTTT. This translates into CASSGGTRGIDTQYF. This chain connects TRBV27 to TRBJ2-3; perhaps D is TRBD1 or TRBD2 (6 bases each). CDR1 MNHEY and CDR2 SMNVEV come from the germline V gene (reference sequence). The CDR3 contains 15 residues. The V gene lost 5 bases and the J gene lost 5 bases, with 17 bases spanning the gap.